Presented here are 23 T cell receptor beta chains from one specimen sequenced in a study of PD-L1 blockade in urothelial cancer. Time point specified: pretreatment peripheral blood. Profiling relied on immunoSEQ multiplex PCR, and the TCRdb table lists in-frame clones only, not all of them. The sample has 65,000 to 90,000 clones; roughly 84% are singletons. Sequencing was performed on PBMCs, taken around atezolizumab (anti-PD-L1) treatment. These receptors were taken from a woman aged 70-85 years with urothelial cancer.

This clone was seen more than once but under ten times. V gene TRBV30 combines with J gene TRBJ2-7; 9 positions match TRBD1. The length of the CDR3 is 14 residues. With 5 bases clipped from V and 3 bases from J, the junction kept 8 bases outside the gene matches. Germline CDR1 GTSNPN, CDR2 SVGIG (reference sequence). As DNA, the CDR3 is TGTGCCTGGTCCCTTGGACAGGGGATCTACGAGCAGTACTTC. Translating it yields CAWSLGQGIYEQYF.

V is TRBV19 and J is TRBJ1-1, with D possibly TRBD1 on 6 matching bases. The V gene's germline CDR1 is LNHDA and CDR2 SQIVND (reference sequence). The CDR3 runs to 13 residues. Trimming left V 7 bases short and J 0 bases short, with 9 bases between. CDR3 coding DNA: TGTGCCAGTAAGGGGGATTTGAACACTGAAGCTTTCTTT. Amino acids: CASKGDLNTEAFF.

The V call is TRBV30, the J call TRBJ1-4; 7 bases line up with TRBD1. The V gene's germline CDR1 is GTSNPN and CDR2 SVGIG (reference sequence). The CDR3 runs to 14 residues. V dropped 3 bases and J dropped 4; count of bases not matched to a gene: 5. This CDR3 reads CAWRPTGNNEKLFF. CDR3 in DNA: TGTGCCTGGAGACCGACAGGGAATAATGAAAAACTGTTTTTT.

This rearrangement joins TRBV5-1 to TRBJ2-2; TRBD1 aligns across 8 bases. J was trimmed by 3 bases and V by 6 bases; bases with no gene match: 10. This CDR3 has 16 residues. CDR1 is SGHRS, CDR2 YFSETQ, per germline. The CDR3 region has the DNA TGCGCCAGCAAGGCTGCAGGGGGCATCGACACCGGGGAGCTGTTTTTT. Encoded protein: CASKAAGGIDTGELFF.

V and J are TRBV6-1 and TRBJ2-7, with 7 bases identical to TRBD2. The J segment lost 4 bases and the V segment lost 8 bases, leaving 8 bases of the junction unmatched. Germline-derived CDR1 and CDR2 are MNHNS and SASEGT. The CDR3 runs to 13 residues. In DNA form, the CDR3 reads TGTGCCAGCGGACATAGGGAGGGTTACGAGCAGTACTTC. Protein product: CASGHREGYEQYF.

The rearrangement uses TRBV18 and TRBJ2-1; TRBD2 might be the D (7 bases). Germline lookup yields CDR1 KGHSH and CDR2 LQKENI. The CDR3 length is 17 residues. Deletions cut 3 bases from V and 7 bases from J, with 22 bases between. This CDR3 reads CASSPVPSGQGYNEQFF. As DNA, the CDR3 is TGTGCCAGCTCACCCGTTCCTAGCGGCCAGGGGTATAATGAGCAGTTCTTC.

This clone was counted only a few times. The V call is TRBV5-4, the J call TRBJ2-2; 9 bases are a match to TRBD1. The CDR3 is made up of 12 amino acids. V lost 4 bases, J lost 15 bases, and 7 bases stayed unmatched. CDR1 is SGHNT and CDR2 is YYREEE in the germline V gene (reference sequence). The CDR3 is CASSRDRVGMFF. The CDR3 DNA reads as TGTGCCAGCAGCCGGGACAGGGTCGGGATGTTTTTT.

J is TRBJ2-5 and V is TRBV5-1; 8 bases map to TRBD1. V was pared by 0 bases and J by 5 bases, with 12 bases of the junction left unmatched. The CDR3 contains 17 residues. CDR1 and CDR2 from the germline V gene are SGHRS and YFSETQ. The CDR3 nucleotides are TGCGCCAGCAGCTTGGCCCCTACGACAGGGGAAGGGGAGACCCAGTACTTC. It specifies CASSLAPTTGEGETQYF. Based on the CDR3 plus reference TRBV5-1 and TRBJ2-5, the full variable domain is KAGVTQTPRYLIKTRGQQVTLSCSPISGHRSVSWYQQTPGQGLQFLFEYFSETQRNKGNFPGRFSGRQFSNSRSEMNVSTLELGDSALYLCASSLAPTTGEGETQYFGPGTRLLVL.

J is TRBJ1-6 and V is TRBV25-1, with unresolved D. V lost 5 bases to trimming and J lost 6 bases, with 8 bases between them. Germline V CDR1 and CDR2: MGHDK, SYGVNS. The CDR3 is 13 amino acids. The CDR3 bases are TGTGCCAGCAGTCTACGGGTTAATTCACCCCTCCACTTT. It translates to CASSLRVNSPLHF.

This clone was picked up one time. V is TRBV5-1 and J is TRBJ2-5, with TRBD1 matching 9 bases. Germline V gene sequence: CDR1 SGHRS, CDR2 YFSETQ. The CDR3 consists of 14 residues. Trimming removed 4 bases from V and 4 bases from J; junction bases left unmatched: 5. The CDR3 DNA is TGCGCCAGCAGCACAAAGACAGGGGGAGAGACCCAGTACTTC. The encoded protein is CASSTKTGGETQYF.

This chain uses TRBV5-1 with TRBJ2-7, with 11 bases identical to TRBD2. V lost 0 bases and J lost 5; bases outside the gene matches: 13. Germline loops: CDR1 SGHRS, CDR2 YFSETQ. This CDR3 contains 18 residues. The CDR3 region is CASSLESRIAGGPNEQYF. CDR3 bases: TGCGCCAGCAGCTTGGAATCCCGTATAGCGGGAGGGCCTAACGAGCAGTACTTC. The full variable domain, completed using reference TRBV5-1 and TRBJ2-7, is KAGVTQTPRYLIKTRGQQVTLSCSPISGHRSVSWYQQTPGQGLQFLFEYFSETQRNKGNFPGRFSGRQFSNSRSEMNVSTLELGDSALYLCASSLESRIAGGPNEQYFGPGTRLTVT.

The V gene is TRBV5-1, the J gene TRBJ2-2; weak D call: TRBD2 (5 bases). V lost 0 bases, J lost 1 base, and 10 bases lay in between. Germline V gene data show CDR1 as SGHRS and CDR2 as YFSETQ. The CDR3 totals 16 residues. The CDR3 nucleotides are TGCGCCAGCAGCTTGGCCCCGGGGAAGAACACCGGGGAGCTGTTTTTT. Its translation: CASSLAPGKNTGELFF.

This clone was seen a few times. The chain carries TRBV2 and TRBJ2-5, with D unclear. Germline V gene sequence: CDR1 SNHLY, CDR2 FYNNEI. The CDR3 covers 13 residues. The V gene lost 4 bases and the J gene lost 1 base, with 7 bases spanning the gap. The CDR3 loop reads CASSVERQETQYF. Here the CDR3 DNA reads TGTGCCAGCAGTGTGGAGCGCCAAGAGACCCAGTACTTC.

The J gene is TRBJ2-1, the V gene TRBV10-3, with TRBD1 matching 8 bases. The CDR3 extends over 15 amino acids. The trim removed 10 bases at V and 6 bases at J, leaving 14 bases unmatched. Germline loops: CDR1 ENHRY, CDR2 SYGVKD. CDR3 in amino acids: CATSSRDRSFNEQFF. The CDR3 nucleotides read TGTGCCACCTCGTCTCGGGACAGGTCTTTCAATGAGCAGTTCTTC.

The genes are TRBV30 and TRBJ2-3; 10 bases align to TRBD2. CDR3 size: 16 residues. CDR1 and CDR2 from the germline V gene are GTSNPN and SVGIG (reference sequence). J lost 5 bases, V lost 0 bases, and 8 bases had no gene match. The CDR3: CAWSVGLAGDVDTQYF. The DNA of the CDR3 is TGTGCCTGGAGTGTAGGGCTAGCGGGAGACGTAGATACGCAGTATTTT.

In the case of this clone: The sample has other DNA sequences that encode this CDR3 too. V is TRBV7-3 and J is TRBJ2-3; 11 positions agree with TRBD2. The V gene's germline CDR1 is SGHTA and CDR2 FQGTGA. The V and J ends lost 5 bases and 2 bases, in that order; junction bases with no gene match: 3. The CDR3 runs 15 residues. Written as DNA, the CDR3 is TGTGCCAGCAGCCCGGGACTAGCGGACACAGATACGCAGTATTTT. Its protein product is CASSPGLADTDTQYF.

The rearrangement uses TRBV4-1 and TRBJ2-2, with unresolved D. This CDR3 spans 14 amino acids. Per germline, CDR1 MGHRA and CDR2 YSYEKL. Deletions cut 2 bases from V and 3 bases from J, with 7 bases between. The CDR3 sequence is CASSQLQDTGELFF. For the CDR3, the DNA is TGCGCCAGCAGCCAATTACAAGACACCGGGGAGCTGTTTTTT.

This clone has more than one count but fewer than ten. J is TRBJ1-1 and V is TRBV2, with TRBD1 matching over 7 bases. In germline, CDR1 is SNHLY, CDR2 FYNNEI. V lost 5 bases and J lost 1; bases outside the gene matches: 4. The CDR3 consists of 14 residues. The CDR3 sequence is CASSLRQGNTEAFF. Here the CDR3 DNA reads TGTGCCAGCAGTCTCCGACAGGGGAACACTGAAGCTTTCTTT.

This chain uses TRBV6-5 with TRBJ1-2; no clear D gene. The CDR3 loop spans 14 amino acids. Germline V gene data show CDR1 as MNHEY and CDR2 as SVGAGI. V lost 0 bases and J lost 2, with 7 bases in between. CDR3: CASSYSRVNYGYTF. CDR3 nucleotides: TGTGCCAGCAGTTACTCGAGAGTAAACTATGGCTACACCTTC.

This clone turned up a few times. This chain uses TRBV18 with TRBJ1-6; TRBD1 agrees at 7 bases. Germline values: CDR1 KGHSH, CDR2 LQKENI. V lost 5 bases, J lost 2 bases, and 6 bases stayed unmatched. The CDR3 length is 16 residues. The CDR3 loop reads CASSTNRGPYNSPLHF. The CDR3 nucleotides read TGTGCCAGCTCAACCAACAGGGGCCCCTATAATTCACCCCTCCACTTT.

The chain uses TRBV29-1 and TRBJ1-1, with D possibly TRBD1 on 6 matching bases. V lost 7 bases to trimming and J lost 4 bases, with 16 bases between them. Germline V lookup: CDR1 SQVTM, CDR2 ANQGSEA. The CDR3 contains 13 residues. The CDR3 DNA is TGCAGCGCCTCGGGGGGCGGCGGCACTGAAGCTTTCTTT. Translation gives CSASGGGGTEAFF. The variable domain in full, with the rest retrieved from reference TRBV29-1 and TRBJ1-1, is SAVISQKPSRDICQRGTSLTIQCQVDSQVTMMFWYRQQPGQSLTLIATANQGSEATYESGFVIDKFPISRPNLTFSTLTVSNMSPEDSSIYLCSASGGGGTEAFFGQGTRLTVV.

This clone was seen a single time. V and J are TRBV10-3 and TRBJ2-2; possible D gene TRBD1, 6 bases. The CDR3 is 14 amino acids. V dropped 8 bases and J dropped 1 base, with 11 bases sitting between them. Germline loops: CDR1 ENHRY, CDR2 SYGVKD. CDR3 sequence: CAIGKGQNTGELFF. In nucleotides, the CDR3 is TGTGCCATCGGCAAGGGACAGAACACCGGGGAGCTGTTTTTT.

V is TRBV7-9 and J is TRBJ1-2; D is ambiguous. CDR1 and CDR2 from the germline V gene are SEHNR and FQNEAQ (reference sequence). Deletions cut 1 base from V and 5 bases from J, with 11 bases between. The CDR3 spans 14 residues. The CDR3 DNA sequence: TGTGCCAGCAGCTTAGGCAGCCCGGGATATGGCTACACCTTC. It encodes CASSLGSPGYGYTF. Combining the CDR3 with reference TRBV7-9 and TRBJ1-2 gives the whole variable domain DTGVSQNPRHKITKRGQNVTFRCDPISEHNRLYWYRQTLGQGPEFLTYFQNEAQLEKSRLLSDRFSAERPKGSFSTLEIQRTEQGDSAMYLCASSLGSPGYGYTFGSGTRLTVV.